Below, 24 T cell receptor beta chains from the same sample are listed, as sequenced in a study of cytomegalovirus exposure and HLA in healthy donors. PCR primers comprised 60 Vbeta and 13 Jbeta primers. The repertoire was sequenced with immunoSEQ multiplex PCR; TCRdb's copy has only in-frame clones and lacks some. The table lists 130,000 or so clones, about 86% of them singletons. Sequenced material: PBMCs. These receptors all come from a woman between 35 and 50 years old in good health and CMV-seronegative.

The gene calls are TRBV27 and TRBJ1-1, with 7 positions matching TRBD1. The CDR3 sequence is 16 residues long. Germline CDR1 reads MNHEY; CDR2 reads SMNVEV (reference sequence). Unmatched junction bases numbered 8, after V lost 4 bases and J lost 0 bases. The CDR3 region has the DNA TGTGCCAGCAGTTCCTCCGGGACAGCAATGAACACTGAAGCTTTCTTT. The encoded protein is CASSSSGTAMNTEAFF.

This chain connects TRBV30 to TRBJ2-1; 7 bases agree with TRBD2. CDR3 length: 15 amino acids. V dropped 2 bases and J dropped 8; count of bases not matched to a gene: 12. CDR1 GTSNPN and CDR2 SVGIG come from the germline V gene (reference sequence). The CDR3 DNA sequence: TGTGCCTGGAGTATTAGAGCGGGGCCAGCCTATGAGCAGTTCTTC. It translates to CAWSIRAGPAYEQFF.

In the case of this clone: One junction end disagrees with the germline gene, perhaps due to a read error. In DNA form, the CDR3 reads TGTGCCAGCAGTCACCAAGTATCAGATACGCAGTGTTTT. Translation: CASSHQVSDTQCF. The chain joins TRBV14 to TRBJ2-3; D is uncertain. Germline values: CDR1 SGHDN, CDR2 FVKESK. The CDR3 contains 13 residues.

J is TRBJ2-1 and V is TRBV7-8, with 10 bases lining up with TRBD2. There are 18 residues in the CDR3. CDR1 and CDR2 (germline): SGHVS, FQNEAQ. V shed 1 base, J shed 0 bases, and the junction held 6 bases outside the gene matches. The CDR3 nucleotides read TGTGCCAGCAGCTTAGGTTGGGCTAGCGGGAGCTCCTACAATGAGCAGTTCTTC. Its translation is CASSLGWASGSSYNEQFF. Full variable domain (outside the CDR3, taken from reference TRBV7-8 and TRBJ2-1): GAGVSQSPRYKVAKRGQDVALRCDPISGHVSLFWYQQALGQGPEFLTYFQNEAQLDKSGLPSDRFFAERPEGSVSTLKIQRTQQEDSAVYLCASSLGWASGSSYNEQFFGPGTRLTVL.

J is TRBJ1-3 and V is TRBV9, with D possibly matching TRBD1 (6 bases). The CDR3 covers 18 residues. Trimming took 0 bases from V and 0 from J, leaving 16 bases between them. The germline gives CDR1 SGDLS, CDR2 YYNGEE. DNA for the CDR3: TGTGCCAGCAGCGTAGTCGAGAATCAGGGGCCCTCTGGAAACACCATATATTTT. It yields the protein CASSVVENQGPSGNTIYF.

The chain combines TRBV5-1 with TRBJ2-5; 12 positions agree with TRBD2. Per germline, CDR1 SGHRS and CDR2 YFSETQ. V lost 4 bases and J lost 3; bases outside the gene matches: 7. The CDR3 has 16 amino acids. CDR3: CASSTGTSGSKETQYF. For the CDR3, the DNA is TGCGCCAGCAGCACAGGGACTAGCGGGTCCAAAGAGACCCAGTACTTC.

The CDR3 loop reads CASQAQGLRSYNEQFF. CDR3 in DNA: TGTGCCAGCCAGGCTCAGGGGCTTAGGTCCTACAATGAGCAGTTCTTC. The chain uses TRBV2 and TRBJ2-1; D possibly corresponds to TRBD1 (6 bases). CDR1 and CDR2 (germline): SNHLY, FYNNEI. Trimming left V 8 bases short and J 1 base short, with 18 bases between. This CDR3 is 16 amino acids long.

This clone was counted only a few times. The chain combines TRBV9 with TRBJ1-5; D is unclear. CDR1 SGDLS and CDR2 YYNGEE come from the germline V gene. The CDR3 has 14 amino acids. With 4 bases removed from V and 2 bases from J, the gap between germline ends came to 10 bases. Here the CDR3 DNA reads TGTGCCAGCAGCCCCCGCCCGGGCAATCAGCCCCAGCATTTT. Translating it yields CASSPRPGNQPQHF. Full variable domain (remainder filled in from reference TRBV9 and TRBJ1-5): DSGVTQTPKHLITATGQRVTLRCSPRSGDLSVYWYQQSLDQGLQFLIQYYNGEERAKGNILERFSAQQFPDLHSELNLSSLELGDSALYFCASSPRPGNQPQHFGDGTRLSIL.

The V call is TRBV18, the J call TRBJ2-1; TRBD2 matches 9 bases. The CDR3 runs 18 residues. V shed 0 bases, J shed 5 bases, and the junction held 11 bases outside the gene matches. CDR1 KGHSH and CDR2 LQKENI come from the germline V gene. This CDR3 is CASSPPAPSGNYNNEQFF. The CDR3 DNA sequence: TGTGCCAGCTCACCACCGGCACCTAGCGGGAACTATAACAATGAGCAGTTCTTC.

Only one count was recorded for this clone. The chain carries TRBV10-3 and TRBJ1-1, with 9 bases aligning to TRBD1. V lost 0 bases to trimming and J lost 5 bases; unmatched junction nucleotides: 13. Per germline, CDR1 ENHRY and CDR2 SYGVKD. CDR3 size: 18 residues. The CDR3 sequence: CAISESGGQGGKGTEAFF. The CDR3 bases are TGTGCCATCAGTGAGTCCGGGGGACAGGGAGGGAAGGGAACTGAAGCTTTCTTT.

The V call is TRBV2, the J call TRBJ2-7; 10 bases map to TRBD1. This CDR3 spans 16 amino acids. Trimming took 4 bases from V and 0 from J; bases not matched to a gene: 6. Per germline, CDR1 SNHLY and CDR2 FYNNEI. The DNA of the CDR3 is TGTGCCAGCAGTGGGGACAGGGGTTACAGCTCCTACGAGCAGTACTTC. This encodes CASSGDRGYSSYEQYF. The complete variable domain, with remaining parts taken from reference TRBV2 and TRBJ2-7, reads EPEVTQTPSHQVTQMGQEVILRCVPISNHLYFYWYRQILGQKVEFLVSFYNNEISEKSEIFDDQFSVERPDGSNFTLKIRSTKLEDSAMYFCASSGDRGYSSYEQYFGPGTRLTVT.

In DNA, the CDR3 is TGTGCCACACTAGCCTTATTAACAGGGGAACTCAACTATGGCTACACCTTC. Translating gives CATLALLTGELNYGYTF. This sequence joins TRBV10-3 and TRBJ1-2, with 7 positions matching TRBD1. Losses at the gene ends were 10 bases for V and 2 bases for J; bases not matched to a gene: 19. The CDR3 is 17 residues long. CDR1 and CDR2 (germline): ENHRY, SYGVKD.

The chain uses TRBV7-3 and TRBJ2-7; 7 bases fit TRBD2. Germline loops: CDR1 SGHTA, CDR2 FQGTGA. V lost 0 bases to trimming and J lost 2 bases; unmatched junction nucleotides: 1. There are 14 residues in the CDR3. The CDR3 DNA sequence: TGTGCCAGCAGCTTAACGGGAGGGACCTACGAGCAGTACTTC. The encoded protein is CASSLTGGTYEQYF. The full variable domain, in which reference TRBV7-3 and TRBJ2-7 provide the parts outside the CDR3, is GAGVSQTPSNKVTEKGKYVELRCDPISGHTALYWYRQSLGQGPEFLIYFQGTGAADDSGLPNDRFFAVRPEGSVSTLKIQRTERGDSAVYLCASSLTGGTYEQYFGPGTRLTVT.

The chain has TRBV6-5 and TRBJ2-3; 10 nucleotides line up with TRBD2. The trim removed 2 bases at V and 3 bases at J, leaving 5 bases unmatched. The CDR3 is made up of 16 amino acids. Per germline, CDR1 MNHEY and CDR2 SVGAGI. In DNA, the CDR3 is TGTGCCAGCAGTTACGCCAGCGGGAGGGCTACAGATACGCAGTATTTT. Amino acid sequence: CASSYASGRATDTQYF.

This CDR3 is CAGHTGDTGELFF. CDR3 DNA: TGTGCCGGCCATACGGGAGACACCGGGGAGCTGTTTTTT. The chain uses TRBV2 and TRBJ2-2; D might be TRBD2 (6 bases). Germline V gene sequence: CDR1 SNHLY, CDR2 FYNNEI. V lost 11 bases, J lost 3 bases, and 13 bases lay in between. The CDR3 consists of 13 residues.

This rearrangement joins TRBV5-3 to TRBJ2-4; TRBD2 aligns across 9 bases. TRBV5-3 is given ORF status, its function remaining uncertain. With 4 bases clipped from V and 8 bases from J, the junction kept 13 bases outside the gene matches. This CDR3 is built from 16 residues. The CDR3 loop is CARSPRVSGSADIQYF. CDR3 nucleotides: TGTGCCAGAAGCCCTCGCGTTAGCGGGAGTGCGGACATTCAGTACTTC.

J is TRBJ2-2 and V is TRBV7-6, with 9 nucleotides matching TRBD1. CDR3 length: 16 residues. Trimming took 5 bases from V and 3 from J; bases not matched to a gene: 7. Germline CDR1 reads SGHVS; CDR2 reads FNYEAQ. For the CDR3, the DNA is TGTGCCAGCAGCCGGGGACAGGGTCTCGACACCGGGGAGCTGTTTTTT. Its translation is CASSRGQGLDTGELFF.

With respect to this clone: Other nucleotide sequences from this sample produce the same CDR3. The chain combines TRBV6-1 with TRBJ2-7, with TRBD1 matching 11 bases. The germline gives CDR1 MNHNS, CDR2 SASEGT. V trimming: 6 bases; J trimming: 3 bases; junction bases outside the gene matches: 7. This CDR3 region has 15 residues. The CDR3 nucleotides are TGTGCCAGCAGGATAACCGGGACAGGGGGCTACGAGCAGTACTTC. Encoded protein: CASRITGTGGYEQYF.

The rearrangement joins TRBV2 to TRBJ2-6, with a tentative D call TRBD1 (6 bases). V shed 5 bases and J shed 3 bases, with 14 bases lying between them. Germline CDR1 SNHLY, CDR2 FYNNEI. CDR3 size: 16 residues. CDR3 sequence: CASSPGQTGGANVLTF. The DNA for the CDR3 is TGTGCCAGCAGTCCCGGACAGACCGGTGGGGCCAACGTCCTGACTTTC.

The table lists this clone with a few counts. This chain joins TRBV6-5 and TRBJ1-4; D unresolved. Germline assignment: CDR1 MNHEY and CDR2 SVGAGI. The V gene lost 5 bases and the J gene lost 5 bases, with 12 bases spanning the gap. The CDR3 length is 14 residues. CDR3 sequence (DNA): TGTGCCAGCAGTATATCTATAACGAATGAAAAACTGTTTTTT. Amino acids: CASSISITNEKLFF.

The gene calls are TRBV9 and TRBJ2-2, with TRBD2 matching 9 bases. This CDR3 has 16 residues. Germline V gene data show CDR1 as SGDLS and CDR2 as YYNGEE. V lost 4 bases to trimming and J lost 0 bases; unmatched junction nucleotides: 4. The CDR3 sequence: CASSSRTSANTGELFF. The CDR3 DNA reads TGTGCCAGCAGCTCCCGGACTAGCGCGAACACCGGGGAGCTGTTTTTT.

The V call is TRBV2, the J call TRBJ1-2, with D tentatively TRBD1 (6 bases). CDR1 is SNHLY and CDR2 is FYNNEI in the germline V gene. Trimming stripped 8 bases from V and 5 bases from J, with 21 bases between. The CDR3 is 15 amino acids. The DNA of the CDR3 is TGTGCCAGCCAGGGGATGCCCTCTTCAGGTTATGGCTACACCTTC. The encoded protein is CASQGMPSSGYGYTF.

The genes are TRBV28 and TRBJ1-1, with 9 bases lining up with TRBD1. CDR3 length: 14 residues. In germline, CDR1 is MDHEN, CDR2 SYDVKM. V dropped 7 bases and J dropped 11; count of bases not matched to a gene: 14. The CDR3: CASTGDRADVGAFF. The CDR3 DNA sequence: TGTGCCAGCACCGGGGACAGGGCTGACGTAGGGGCTTTCTTT. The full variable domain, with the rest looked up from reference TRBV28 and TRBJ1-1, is DVKVTQSSRYLVKRTGEKVFLECVQDMDHENMFWYRQDPGLGLRLIYFSYDVKMKEKGDIPEGYSVSREKKERFSLILESASTNQTSMYLCASTGDRADVGAFFGQGTRLTVV.

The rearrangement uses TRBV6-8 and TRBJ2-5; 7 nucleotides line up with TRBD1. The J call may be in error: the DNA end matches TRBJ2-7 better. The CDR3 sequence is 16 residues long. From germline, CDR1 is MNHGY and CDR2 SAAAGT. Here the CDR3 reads CASSQRPRGRVYEQYF. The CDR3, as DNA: TGTGCCAGCAGCCAAAGACCGAGGGGGCGAGTCTACGAGCAGTACTTC.